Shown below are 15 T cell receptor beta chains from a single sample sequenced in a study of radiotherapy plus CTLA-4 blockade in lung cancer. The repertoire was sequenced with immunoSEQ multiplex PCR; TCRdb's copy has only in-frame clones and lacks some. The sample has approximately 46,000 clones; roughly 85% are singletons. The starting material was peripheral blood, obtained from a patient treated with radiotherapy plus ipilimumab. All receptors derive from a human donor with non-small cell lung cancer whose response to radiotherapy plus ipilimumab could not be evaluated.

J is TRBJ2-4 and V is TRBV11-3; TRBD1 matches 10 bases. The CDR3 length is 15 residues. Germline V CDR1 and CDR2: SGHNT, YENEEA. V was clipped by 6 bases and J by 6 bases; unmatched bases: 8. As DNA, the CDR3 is TGTGCCAGCAGTTTGACAGGGGGCGCGGGAAACATTCAGTACTTC. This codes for CASSLTGGAGNIQYF.

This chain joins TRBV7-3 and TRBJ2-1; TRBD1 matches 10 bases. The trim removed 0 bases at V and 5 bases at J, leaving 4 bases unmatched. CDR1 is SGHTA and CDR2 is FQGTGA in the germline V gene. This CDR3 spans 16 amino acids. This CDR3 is CASSLTGGQGHNEQFF. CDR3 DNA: TGTGCCAGCAGCTTAACTGGGGGACAGGGGCACAATGAGCAGTTCTTC.

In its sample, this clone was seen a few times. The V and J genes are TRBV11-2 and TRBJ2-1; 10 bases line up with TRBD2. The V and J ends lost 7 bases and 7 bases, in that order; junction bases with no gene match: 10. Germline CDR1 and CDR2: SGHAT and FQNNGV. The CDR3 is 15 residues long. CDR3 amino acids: CASTVAGGLLNEQFF. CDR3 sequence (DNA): TGTGCCAGCACCGTAGCGGGAGGATTGCTTAATGAGCAGTTCTTC.

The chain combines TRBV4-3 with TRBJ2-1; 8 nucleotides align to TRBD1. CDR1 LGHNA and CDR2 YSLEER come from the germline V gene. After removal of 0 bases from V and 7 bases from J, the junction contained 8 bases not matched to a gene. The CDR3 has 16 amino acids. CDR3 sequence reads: CASSQDRAQGENEQFF. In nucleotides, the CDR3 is TGCGCCAGCAGCCAAGATCGGGCACAGGGGGAAAATGAGCAGTTCTTC.

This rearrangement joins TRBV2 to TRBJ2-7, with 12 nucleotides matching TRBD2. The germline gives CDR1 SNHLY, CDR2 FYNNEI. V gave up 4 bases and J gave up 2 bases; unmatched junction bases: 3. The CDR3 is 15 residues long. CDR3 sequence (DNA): TGTGCCAGCAGTGGACTAGCGGGAGTTCCCTACGAGCAGTACTTC. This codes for CASSGLAGVPYEQYF.

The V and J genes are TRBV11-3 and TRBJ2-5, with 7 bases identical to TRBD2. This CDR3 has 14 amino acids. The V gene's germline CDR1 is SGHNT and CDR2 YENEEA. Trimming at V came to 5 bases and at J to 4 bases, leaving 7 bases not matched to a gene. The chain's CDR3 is CASSDGRIGETQYF. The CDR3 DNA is TGTGCCAGCAGCGACGGGAGGATTGGAGAGACCCAGTACTTC.

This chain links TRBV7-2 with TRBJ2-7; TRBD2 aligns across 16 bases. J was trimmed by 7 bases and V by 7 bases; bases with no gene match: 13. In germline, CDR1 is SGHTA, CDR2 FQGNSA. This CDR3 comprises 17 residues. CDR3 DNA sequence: TGTGCCAGCAACACTCCGGGACTAGCGGGAGGGGGTCGTGAGCAGTACTTC. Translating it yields CASNTPGLAGGGREQYF.

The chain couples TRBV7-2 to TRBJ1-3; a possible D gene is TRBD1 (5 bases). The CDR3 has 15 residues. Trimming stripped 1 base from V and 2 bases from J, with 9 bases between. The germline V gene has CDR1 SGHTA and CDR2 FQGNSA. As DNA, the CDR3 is TGTGCCAGCAGCTTAGACAGGTCCCCTGGAAACACCATATATTTT. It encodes CASSLDRSPGNTIYF.

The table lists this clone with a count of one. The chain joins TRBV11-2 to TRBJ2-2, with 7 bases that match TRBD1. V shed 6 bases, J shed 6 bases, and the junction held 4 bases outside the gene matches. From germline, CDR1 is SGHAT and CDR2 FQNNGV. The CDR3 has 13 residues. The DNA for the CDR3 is TGTGCCAGCAGGTCACAGGGGTCCGGGGAGCTGTTTTTT. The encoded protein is CASRSQGSGELFF. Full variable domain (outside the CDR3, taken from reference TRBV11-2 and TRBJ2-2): EAGVAQSPRYKIIEKRQSVAFWCNPISGHATLYWYQQILGQGPKLLIQFQNNGVVDDSQLPKDRFSAERLKGVDSTLKIQPAKLEDSAVYLCASRSQGSGELFFGEGSRLTVL.

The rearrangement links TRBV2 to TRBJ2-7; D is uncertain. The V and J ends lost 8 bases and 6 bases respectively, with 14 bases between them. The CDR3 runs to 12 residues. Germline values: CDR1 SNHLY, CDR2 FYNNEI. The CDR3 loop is CASSFIRSEQYF. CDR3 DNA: TGTGCCAGCTCCTTTATCAGGTCCGAGCAGTACTTC.

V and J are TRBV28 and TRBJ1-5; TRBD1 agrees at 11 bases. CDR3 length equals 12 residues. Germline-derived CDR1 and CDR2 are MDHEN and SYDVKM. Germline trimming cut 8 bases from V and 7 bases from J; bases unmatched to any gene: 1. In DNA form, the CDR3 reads TGTGCCAGCCGGGACAGGGGGCAGCCCCAGCATTTT. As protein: CASRDRGQPQHF.

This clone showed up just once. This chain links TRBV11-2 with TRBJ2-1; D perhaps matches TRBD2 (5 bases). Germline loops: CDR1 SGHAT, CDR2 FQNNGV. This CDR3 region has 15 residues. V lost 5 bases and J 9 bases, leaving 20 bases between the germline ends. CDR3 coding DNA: TGTGCCAGCAGCCCTACGGGGTTGGGCGGTAGTGAGCAGTTCTTC. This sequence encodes CASSPTGLGGSEQFF.

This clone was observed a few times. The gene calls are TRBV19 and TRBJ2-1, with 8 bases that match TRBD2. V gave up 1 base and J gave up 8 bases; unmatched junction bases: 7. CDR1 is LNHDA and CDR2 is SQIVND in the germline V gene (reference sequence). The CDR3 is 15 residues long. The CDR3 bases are TGTGCCAGTAGTATAGGTAGTAGCGGGATCTATGAGCAGTTCTTC. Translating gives CASSIGSSGIYEQFF.

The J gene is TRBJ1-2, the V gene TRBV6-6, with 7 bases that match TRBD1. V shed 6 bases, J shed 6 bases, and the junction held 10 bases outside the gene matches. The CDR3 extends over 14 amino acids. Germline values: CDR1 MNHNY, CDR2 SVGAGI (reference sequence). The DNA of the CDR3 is TGTGCCAGCAGGGCGACAGGGCGGTCGGATGGCTACACCTTC. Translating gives CASRATGRSDGYTF.

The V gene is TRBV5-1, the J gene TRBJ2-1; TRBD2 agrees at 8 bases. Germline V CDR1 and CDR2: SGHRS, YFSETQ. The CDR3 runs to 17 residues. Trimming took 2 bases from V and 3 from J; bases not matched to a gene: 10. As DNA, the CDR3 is TGCGCCAGCAGCTTATTTGAGCGGGAGAATCGCTACAATGAGCAGTTCTTC. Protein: CASSLFERENRYNEQFF.